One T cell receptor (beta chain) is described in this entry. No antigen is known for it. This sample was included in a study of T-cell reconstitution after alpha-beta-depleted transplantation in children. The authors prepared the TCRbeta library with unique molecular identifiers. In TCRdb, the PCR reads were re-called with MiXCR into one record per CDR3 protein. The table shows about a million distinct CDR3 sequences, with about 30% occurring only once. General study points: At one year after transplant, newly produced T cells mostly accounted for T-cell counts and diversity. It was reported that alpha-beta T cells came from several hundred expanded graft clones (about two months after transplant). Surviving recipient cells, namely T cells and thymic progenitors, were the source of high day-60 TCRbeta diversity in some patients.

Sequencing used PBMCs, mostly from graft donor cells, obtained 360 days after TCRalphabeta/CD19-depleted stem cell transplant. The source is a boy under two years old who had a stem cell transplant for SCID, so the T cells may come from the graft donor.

The CDR3 reads CSVAGTGVNEQFF. The CDR3 nucleotides are TGCAGCGTGGCCGGGACAGGGGTCAATGAGCAGTTCTTC. This sequence joins TRBV29-1 and TRBJ2-1, with 10 bases aligning to TRBD1. The junction had 5 bases not matched to a gene; V was cut back by 6 bases and J by 6 bases. Germline CDR1 and CDR2: SQVTM and ANQGSEA. The CDR3 spans 13 residues.